This TCR beta chain was observed in a study of cytomegalovirus exposure and HLA in healthy donors. The PCR made use of 60 Vbeta and 13 Jbeta primers. This table comes from immunoSEQ multiplex PCR, and its TCRdb copy is limited to in-frame clones, with some not included. Here the sample spans over 120,000 clones, 65% to 85% being singletons. Material for sequencing was PBMCs. This clonotype was obtained from a male donor in good health and CMV-seronegative.

CDR3 nucleotides: TGTGCCAGTAGTATCTTTAAAGGCCAGGAGAACACCGGGGAGCTGTTTTTT. Translated, it gives CASSIFKGQENTGELFF. The chain couples TRBV19 to TRBJ2-2, with D hard to call. The germline CDR1 and CDR2 sequences are LNHDA and SQIVND (reference sequence). Trimming shortened V by 3 bases and J by 1 base, and 15 bases separated the two germline ends. The length of the CDR3 is 17 residues.